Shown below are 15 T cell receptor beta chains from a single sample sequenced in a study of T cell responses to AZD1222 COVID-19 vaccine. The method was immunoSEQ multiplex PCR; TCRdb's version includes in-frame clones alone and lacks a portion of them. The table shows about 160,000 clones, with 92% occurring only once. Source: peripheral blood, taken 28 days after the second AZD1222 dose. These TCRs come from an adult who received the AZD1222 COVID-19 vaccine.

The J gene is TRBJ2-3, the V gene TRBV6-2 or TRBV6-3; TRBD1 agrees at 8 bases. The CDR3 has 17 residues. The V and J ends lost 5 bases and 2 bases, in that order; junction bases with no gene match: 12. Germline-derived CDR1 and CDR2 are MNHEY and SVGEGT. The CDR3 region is CASSRGLTGDLTDTQYF. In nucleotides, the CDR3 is TGTGCCAGCAGTAGGGGACTGACAGGGGACCTCACAGATACGCAGTATTTT.

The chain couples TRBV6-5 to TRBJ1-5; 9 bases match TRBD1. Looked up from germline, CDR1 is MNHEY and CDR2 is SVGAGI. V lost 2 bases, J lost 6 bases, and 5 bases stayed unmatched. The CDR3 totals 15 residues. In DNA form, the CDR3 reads TGTGCCAGCAGTTACACACAGGGGGCGGGTCAGCCCCAGCATTTT. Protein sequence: CASSYTQGAGQPQHF.

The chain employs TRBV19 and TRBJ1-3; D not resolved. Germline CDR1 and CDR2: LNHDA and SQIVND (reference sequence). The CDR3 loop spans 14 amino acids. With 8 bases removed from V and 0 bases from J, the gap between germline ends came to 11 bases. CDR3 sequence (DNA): TGTGCCAGTGCCCGTTGGAGCTCTGGAAACACCATATATTTT. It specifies CASARWSSGNTIYF.

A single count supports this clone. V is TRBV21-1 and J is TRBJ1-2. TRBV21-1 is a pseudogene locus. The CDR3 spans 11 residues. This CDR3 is CASRGDYGYTF. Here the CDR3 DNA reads TGTGCCAGCAGGGGTGACTATGGCTACACCTTC.

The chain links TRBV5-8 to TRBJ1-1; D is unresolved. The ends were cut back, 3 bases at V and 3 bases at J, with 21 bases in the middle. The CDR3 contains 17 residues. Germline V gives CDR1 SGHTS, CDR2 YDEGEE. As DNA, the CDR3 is TGTGCCAGCAGCTCCCAACGAGGGTCGCGAGCATACACTGAAGCTTTCTTT. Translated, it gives CASSSQRGSRAYTEAFF.

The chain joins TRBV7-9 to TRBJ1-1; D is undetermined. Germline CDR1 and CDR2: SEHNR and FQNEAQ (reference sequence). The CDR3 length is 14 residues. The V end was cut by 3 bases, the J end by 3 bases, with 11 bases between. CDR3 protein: CASSLRAFDTEAFF. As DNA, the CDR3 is TGTGCCAGCAGCTTGAGGGCCTTCGACACTGAAGCTTTCTTT.

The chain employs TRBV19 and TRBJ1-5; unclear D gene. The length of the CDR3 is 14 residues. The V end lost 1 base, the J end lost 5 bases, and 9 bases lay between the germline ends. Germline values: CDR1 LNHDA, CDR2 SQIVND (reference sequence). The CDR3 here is CASSIAQSYQPQHF. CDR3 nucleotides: TGTGCCAGTAGTATAGCTCAATCCTATCAGCCCCAGCATTTT.

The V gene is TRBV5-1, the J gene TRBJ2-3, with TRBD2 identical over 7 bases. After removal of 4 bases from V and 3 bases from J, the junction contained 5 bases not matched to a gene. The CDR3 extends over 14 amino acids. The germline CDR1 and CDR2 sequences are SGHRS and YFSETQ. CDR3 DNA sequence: TGCGCCAGCAGCGGAGCGGGGCCAACAGATACGCAGTATTTT. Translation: CASSGAGPTDTQYF.

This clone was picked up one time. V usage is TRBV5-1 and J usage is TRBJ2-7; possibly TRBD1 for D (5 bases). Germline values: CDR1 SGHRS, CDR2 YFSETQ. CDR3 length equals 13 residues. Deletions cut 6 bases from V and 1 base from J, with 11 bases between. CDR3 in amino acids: CASTGQGSYEQYF. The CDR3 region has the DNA TGCGCCAGCACTGGGCAGGGATCCTACGAGCAGTACTTC.

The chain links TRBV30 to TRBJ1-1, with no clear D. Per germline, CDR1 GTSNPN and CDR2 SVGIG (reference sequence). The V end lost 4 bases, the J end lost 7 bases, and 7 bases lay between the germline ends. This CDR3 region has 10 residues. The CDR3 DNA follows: TGTGCCTGGATCCAGATTGAAGCTTTCTTT. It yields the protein CAWIQIEAFF. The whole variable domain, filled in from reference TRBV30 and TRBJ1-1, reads SQTIHQWPATLVQPVGSPLSLECTVEGTSNPNLYWYRQAAGRGLQLLFYSVGIGQISSEVPQNLSASRPQDRQFILSSKKLLLSDSGFYLCAWIQIEAFFGQGTRLTVV.

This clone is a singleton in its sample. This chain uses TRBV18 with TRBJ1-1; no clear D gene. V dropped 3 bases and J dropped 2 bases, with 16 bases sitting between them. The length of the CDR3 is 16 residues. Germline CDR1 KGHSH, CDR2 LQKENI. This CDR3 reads CASSPLSGDSNTEAFF. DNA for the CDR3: TGTGCCAGCTCACCTCTAAGCGGGGATTCAAACACTGAAGCTTTCTTT.

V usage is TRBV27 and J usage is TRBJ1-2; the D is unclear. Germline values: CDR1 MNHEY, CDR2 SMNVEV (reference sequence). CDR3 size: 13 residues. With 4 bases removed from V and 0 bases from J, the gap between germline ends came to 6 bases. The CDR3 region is CASSSYTNYGYTF. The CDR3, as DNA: TGTGCCAGCAGTTCTTATACTAACTATGGCTACACCTTC.

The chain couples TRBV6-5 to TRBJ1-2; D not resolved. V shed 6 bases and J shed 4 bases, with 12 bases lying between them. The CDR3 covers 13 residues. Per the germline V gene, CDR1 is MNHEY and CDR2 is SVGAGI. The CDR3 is CASSPAGSYGYTF. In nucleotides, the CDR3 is TGTGCCAGCAGCCCCGCCGGAAGCTATGGCTACACCTTC.

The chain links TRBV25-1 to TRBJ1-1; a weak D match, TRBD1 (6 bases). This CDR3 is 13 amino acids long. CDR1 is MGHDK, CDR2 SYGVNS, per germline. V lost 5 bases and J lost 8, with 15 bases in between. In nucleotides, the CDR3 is TGTGCCAGCAGTCTGGACAGTCGAACGGAAGCTTTCTTT. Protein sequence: CASSLDSRTEAFF.

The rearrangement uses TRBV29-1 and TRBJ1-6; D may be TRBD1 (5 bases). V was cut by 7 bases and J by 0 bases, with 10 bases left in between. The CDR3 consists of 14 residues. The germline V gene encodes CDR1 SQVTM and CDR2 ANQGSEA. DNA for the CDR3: TGCAGCGGAACCGGGACCTCCTATAATTCACCCCTCCACTTT. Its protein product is CSGTGTSYNSPLHF.